The T cell receptor (beta chain) described here comes from a study of T cells in Graves' hyperthyroidism and ophthalmopathy. On the study more broadly: Blood was drawn when the patient was first diagnosed and still untreated.

Germline V gene data show CDR1 as GTSNPN and CDR2 as SVGIG (reference sequence). There are 13 residues in the CDR3. Between the trimmed V and J ends, which lost 1 base and 5 bases, there was a span of 9 bases. TCR beta CDR3 sequences were amplified from RNA transcripts. The TCR CDR3 first-round RT-PCR relied on the HTBI primer set. Using its own MiXCR run on the multiplex PCR reads, TCRdb lists one record per CDR3 protein. The sample has roughly 300,000 distinct CDR3 sequences; about 20% are singletons. This clonotype was detected ten times or more. Material for sequencing was blood. The chain recombines TRBV30 with TRBJ2-1, with D unresolved. The TCR originated in a woman in her forties or fifties with Graves' hyperthyroidism. The CDR3: CAWSAAANNEQFF. Here the CDR3 DNA reads TGTGCCTGGAGTGCGGCAGCAAACAATGAGCAGTTCTTC.